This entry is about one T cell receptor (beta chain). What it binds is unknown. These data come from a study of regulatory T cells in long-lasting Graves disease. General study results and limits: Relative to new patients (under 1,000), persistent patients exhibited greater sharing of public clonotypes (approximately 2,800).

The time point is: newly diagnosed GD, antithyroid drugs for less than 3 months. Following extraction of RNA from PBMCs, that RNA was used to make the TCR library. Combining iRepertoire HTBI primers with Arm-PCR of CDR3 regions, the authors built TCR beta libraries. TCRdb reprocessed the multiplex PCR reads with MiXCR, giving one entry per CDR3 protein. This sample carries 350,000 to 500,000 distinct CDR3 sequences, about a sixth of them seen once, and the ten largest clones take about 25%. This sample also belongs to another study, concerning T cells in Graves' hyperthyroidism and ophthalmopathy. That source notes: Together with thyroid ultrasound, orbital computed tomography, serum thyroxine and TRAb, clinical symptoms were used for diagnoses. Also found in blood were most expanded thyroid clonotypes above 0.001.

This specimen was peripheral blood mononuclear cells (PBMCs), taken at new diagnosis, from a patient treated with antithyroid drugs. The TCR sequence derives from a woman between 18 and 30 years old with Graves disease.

CDR3 sequence (DNA): TGTGCCAGCAGGGGCGACAGGAACACTGAAGCTTTCTTT. Its protein is CASRGDRNTEAFF. The chain joins TRBV2 to TRBJ1-1; a weak D match, TRBD1 (5 bases). Deletions cut 6 bases from V and 1 base from J, with 9 bases between. Germline values: CDR1 SNHLY, CDR2 FYNNEI. The CDR3 runs 13 residues. Variable domain in full (rest from reference TRBV2 and TRBJ1-1): EPEVTQTPSHQVTQMGQEVILRCVPISNHLYFYWYRQILGQKVEFLVSFYNNEISEKSEIFDDQFSVERPDGSNFTLKIRSTKLEDSAMYFCASRGDRNTEAFFGQGTRLTVV.